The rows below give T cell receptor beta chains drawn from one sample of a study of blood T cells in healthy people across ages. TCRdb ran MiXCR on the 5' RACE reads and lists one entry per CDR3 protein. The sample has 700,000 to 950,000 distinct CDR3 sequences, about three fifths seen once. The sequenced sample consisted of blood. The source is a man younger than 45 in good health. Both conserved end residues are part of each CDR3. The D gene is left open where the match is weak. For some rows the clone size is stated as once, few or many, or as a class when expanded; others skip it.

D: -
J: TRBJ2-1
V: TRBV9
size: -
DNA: TGTGCCAGCAGCGGCTTAGTGGGGCGGGGGCACAATGAGCAGTTCTTC
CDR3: CASSGLVGRGHNEQFF

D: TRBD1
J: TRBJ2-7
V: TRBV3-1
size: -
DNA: TGTGCCAGCAGCCAAGCGGCGGGACAGGGGTACGAGCAGTACTTC
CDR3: CASSQAAGQGYEQYF

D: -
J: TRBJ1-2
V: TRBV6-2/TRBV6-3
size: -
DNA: TGTGCCAGCAGCCTGGGAGTTCTTGGCTACACCTTC
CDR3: CASSLGVLGYTF

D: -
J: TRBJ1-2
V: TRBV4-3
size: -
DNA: TGCGCCAGCAGCCAAGAGGCGCCAGGGTATGGCTACACCTTC
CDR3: CASSQEAPGYGYTF

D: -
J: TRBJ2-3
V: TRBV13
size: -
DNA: TGTGCCAGCAGCTTAGGGATCTTGAGAGCGGGCACAGATACGCAGTATTTT
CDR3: CASSLGILRAGTDTQYF

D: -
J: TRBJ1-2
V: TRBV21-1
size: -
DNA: TGTGCCAGCACCGCAGGGCAGGGGGCCTATGGCTACACCTTC
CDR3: CASTAGQGAYGYTF

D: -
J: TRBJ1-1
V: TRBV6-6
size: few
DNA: TGTGCCAGCAGTTCTCGGACGAACACTGAAGCTTTCTTT
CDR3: CASSSRTNTEAFF

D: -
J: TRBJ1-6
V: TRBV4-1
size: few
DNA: TGCGCCAGCAGCCAAGTTAGGGAACCCAATTCACCCCTCCACTTT
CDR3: CASSQVREPNSPLHF

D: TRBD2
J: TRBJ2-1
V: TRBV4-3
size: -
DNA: TGCGCCAGCAGCCAACAGACTAGCGGGACATACTACAATGAGCAGTTCTTC
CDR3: CASSQQTSGTYYNEQFF

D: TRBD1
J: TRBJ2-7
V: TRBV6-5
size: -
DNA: TGTGCCAGCAGTTACTCCGGGACAGAGACCTACGAGCAGTACTTC
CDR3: CASSYSGTETYEQYF

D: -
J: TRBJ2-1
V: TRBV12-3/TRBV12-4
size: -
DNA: TGTGCCAGCAGTACCCAAGCCGGGTATGGAGAGCAGTTCTTC
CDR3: CASSTQAGYGEQFF

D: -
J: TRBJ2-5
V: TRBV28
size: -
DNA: TGTGCCAGCAGACCACACACTCGGGGCGAGACCCAGTACTTC
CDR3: CASRPHTRGETQYF

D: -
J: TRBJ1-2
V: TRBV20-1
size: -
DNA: TGCAGTGCTAGGCCTACCTTCGGACTGGGGGGCTACACCTTC
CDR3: CSARPTFGLGGYTF

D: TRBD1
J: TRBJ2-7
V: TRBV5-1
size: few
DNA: TGCGCCAGCAGCCATCATCAGGGGGCTTCCTACGAGCAGTACTTC
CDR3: CASSHHQGASYEQYF

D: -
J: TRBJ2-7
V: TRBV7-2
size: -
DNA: TGTGCCAGCAGCCCTGGACAGCCACAATCTACGCAGCAGTACTTC
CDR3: CASSPGQPQSTQQYF

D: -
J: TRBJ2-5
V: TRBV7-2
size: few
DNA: TGTGCCAGCAGCCACACCGATAAGACCCAGTACTTC
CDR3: CASSHTDKTQYF

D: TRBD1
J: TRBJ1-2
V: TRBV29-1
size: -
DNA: TGCAGCGTCGCAGGGGGGAACTATGGCTACACCTTC
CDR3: CSVAGGNYGYTF

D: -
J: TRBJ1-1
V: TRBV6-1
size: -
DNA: TGTGCCAGCAGTGAAGCCGCCCGCGGCACTGAAGCTTTCTTT
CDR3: CASSEAARGTEAFF

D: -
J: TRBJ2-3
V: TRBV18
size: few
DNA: TGTGCCAGCTCAGACATGGATACGCAGTATTTT
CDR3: CASSDMDTQYF

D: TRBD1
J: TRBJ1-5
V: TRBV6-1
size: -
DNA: TGTGCCAGCAGACAACCAGGGGGCGTTCAGCCCCAGCATTTT
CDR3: CASRQPGGVQPQHF

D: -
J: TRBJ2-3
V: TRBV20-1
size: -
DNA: TGCAGTGCTAGAGTTGGCCCGACTAGGTTGGCAGATACGCAGTATTTT
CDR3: CSARVGPTRLADTQYF

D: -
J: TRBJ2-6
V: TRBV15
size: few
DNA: TGTGCCACCAGCAGAGGGAGGATGTCTGGGGCCAACGTCCTGACTTTC
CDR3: CATSRGRMSGANVLTF

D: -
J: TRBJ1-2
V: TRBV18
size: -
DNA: TGTGCCAGCTCACCCCAGGAGGCGGATCCTGCGGCCTACACCTTC
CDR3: CASSPQEADPAAYTF

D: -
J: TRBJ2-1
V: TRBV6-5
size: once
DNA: TGTGCCAGCAGTGGGATAGTTGGGCAGTTCTTC
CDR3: CASSGIVGQFF

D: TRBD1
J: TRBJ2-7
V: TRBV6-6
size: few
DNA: TGTGCCAGCACCGCTCGGGACAGGGTCTCCTACGAGCAGTACTTC
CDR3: CASTARDRVSYEQYF

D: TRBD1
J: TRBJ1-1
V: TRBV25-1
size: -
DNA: TGTGCCAGCAGTGATTATAGGACAGGGGGCAACGAAGCTTTCTTT
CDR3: CASSDYRTGGNEAFF

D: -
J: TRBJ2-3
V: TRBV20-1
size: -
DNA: TGCAGTGAACGGGGCCAGAGCACAGATACGCAGTATTTT
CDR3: CSERGQSTDTQYF

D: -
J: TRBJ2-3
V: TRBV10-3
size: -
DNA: TGTGCCATCAATCAGGGGCACACAGATACGCAGTATTTT
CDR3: CAINQGHTDTQYF

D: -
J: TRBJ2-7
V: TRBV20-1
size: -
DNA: TGCAGTGCTAGAGAGCTCAGTGCGGGCTCCTACAATGAGCAGTACTTC
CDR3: CSARELSAGSYNEQYF